The 32 T cell receptor beta chains in this list originate from one sample, sequenced in a study of T cells and Merkel cell carcinoma outcomes. This table comes from immunoSEQ multiplex PCR, and its TCRdb copy is limited to in-frame clones, with some not included. The sample yields around 15,000 clones, around 86% seen once. The sequenced material came from tumor tissue from Merkel cell carcinoma. The origin of the receptors is a human donor with Merkel cell carcinoma.

On this clone: Other DNA variants within this sample encode the same CDR3. The chain couples TRBV7-9 to TRBJ1-5; weak D call: TRBD1 (5 bases). The CDR3 contains 15 residues. The V and J ends lost 1 base and 9 bases respectively, with 16 bases between them. Germline lookup yields CDR1 SEHNR and CDR2 FQNEAQ (reference sequence). CDR3 protein: CASSLGSFQGSPQHF. The CDR3, as DNA: TGTGCCAGCAGCTTAGGGAGTTTCCAGGGTTCGCCCCAGCATTTT.

V is TRBV15 and J is TRBJ1-5; TRBD1 is a possible D gene (5 bases). CDR1 and CDR2 from the germline V gene are LNHNV and YYDKDF (reference sequence). This CDR3 region has 15 residues. V lost 5 bases to trimming and J lost 6 bases, with 17 bases between them. In DNA form, the CDR3 reads TGTGCCACCAGCGTGCAGGGTTCCTCAAGTCAGCCCCAGCATTTT. Its protein is CATSVQGSSSQPQHF.

The table lists this clone with a count of one. The chain employs TRBV12-5 and TRBJ1-5; D is uncertain. CDR3 length: 13 residues. V lost 4 bases, J lost 2 bases, and 6 bases lay in between. Germline CDR1 reads LGHNT; CDR2 reads FRNRAP. Here the CDR3 DNA reads TGTGCTAGTGGTTCACGTGGCAATCAGCCCCAGCATTTT. Residues: CASGSRGNQPQHF.

This sequence joins TRBV21-1 and TRBJ2-1; the table's D call, TRBD2, was not checked against the DNA. TRBV21-1 is reported as a pseudogene. The CDR3 covers 19 residues. In nucleotides, the CDR3 is TGTGCCAGCAGCAAAGTCCCCCCCCGTCTAGCGGGAGGGAGGAATGAGCAGTTCTTC. Its protein is CASSKVPPRLAGGRNEQFF.

This clone was picked up one time. V and J are TRBV7-8 and TRBJ2-1, with D possibly TRBD2 on 6 matching bases. Germline V gene sequence: CDR1 SGHVS, CDR2 FQNEAQ. CDR3 length: 15 residues. Trimming pared 5 bases from V and 4 bases from J, leaving 15 bases between. The CDR3 loop is CASSPRDWYYNEQFF. The CDR3 region has the DNA TGTGCCAGCAGCCCTCGGGACTGGTATTACAATGAGCAGTTCTTC.

The J gene is TRBJ2-3, the V gene TRBV27; 7 positions agree with TRBD2. Unmatched junction bases numbered 5, after V lost 6 bases and J lost 2 bases. In germline, CDR1 is MNHEY, CDR2 SMNVEV (reference sequence). There are 14 residues in the CDR3. The CDR3 here is CASRLGTTTDTQYF. The DNA for the CDR3 is TGTGCCAGCAGGCTCGGGACTACCACAGATACGCAGTATTTT.

As to this clone: Its ends do not fully match the called genes, so a read error is possible. The chain links TRBV5-1 to TRBJ1-2, with 7 bases fitting TRBD1. The CDR3 totals 13 residues. Germline CDR1 SGHRS, CDR2 YFSETQ. The CDR3 protein is CASNLGQPQGYTF. In nucleotides, the CDR3 is TGCGCCAGCAACTTGGGACAGCCCCAAGGCTACACCTTC.

This clone has only one observation. The junction shows a germline mismatch at one end, possibly a read error. The same CDR3 is also encoded by other DNA sequences in this sample. The chain links TRBV5-1 to TRBJ2-3; no firm D call. Germline lookup yields CDR1 SGHRS and CDR2 YFSETQ. CDR3 length: 13 amino acids. The CDR3 region is CASSFYGTDTQYF. CDR3 nucleotides: TGCGCCAGCAGCTTTTACGGCACAGATACGCAATATTTT. The full variable domain, its missing parts supplied by reference TRBV5-1 and TRBJ2-3, is KAGVTQTPRYLIKTRGQQVTLSCSPISGHRSVSWYQQTPGQGLQFLFEYFSETQRNKGNFPGRFSGRQFSNSRSEMNVSTLELGDSALYLCASSFYGTDTQYFGPGTRLTVL.

The rearrangement links TRBV2 to TRBJ2-2; no definite D call. The V end lost 6 bases, the J end lost 4 bases, and 12 bases lay between the germline ends. The CDR3 has 14 residues. CDR1 and CDR2 from the germline V gene are SNHLY and FYNNEI. The CDR3: CASRPIISTGELFF. The DNA of the CDR3 is TGTGCCAGCAGACCCATAATTAGCACCGGGGAGCTGTTTTTT.

V gene TRBV5-1 combines with J gene TRBJ1-5; 10 nucleotides line up with TRBD1. The CDR3 contains 14 residues. Germline V gene lookup returns CDR1 SGHRS and CDR2 YFSETQ. Germline trimming cut 4 bases from V and 5 bases from J; bases unmatched to any gene: 3. CDR3 sequence reads: CASSPGQGHQPQHF. The CDR3 coding sequence is TGCGCCAGCAGCCCGGGACAGGGGCATCAGCCCCAGCATTTT. Combining the CDR3 with reference TRBV5-1 and TRBJ1-5 gives the whole variable domain KAGVTQTPRYLIKTRGQQVTLSCSPISGHRSVSWYQQTPGQGLQFLFEYFSETQRNKGNFPGRFSGRQFSNSRSEMNVSTLELGDSALYLCASSPGQGHQPQHFGDGTRLSIL.

The chain combines TRBV9 with TRBJ2-7; no reliable D call. Germline CDR1 reads SGDLS; CDR2 reads YYNGEE. V gave up 0 bases and J gave up 6 bases, with 7 bases separating them. The CDR3 contains 12 residues. The CDR3 region has the DNA TGTGCCAGCAGCGTAGATATGGGCGAGCAGTACTTC. Its protein is CASSVDMGEQYF.

CDR3 region: CASSWTGSSYEQYF. The CDR3 coding sequence is TGCGCCAGCAGCTGGACAGGGAGCTCCTACGAGCAGTACTTC. The rearrangement links TRBV4-1 to TRBJ2-7, with 8 nucleotides matching TRBD1. Unmatched junction bases numbered 3, after V lost 5 bases and J lost 0 bases. This CDR3 has 14 amino acids. CDR1 and CDR2 from the germline V gene are MGHRA and YSYEKL.

The chain combines TRBV5-1 with TRBJ2-3; no firm D call. Per germline, CDR1 SGHRS and CDR2 YFSETQ. V dropped 8 bases and J dropped 2 bases, with 15 bases sitting between them. CDR3 length: 14 amino acids. The CDR3 region is CARAVWGNTDTQYF. In DNA, the CDR3 is TGCGCCAGGGCGGTGTGGGGTAACACAGATACGCAGTATTTT.

The genes are TRBV2 and TRBJ2-7; D may be TRBD1 (6 bases). Germline V gives CDR1 SNHLY, CDR2 FYNNEI. The V and J ends lost 6 bases and 7 bases respectively, with 13 bases between them. There are 12 residues in the CDR3. The CDR3 nucleotides are TGTGCCAGCAGGGGGGACAACGGGGAGCAGTACTTC. Protein sequence: CASRGDNGEQYF. Variable domain in full (rest from reference TRBV2 and TRBJ2-7): EPEVTQTPSHQVTQMGQEVILRCVPISNHLYFYWYRQILGQKVEFLVSFYNNEISEKSEIFDDQFSVERPDGSNFTLKIRSTKLEDSAMYFCASRGDNGEQYFGPGTRLTVT.

The rearrangement links TRBV27 to TRBJ2-2; possibly TRBD1 for D (5 bases). From germline, CDR1 is MNHEY and CDR2 SMNVEV (reference sequence). Trimming took off 5 bases at V and 9 bases at J, with 19 bases between the two ends. There are 15 residues in the CDR3. DNA for the CDR3: TGTGCCAGCAGTCCCTCGGTTGTGGGGCGGAGGGAGCTGTTTTTT. It specifies CASSPSVVGRRELFF.

The chain joins TRBV14 to TRBJ2-1; TRBD2 is a possible D gene (5 bases). This CDR3 spans 15 amino acids. The V end was cut by 3 bases, the J end by 2 bases, with 11 bases between. In germline, CDR1 is SGHDN, CDR2 FVKESK. DNA for the CDR3: TGTGCCAGCAGCCAGCATCGCGGGCCCTACAATGAGCAGTTCTTC. Translated: CASSQHRGPYNEQFF. Full variable domain (outside the CDR3, taken from reference TRBV14 and TRBJ2-1): EAGVTQFPSHSVIEKGQTVTLRCDPISGHDNLYWYRRVMGKEIKFLLHFVKESKQDESGMPNNRFLAERTGGTYSTLKVQPAELEDSGVYFCASSQHRGPYNEQFFGPGTRLTVL.

This chain links TRBV7-9 with TRBJ2-5; D remains ambiguous. Germline CDR1 and CDR2: SEHNR and FQNEAQ (reference sequence). The CDR3 spans 13 residues. V gave up 6 bases and J gave up 1 base, with 9 bases separating them. The CDR3 protein is CASRSGTQETQYF. The CDR3 region has the DNA TGTGCCAGCAGATCCGGAACCCAAGAGACCCAGTACTTC. The variable domain in full, completed from reference TRBV7-9 and TRBJ2-5, reads DTGVSQNPRHKITKRGQNVTFRCDPISEHNRLYWYRQTLGQGPEFLTYFQNEAQLEKSRLLSDRFSAERPKGSFSTLEIQRTEQGDSAMYLCASRSGTQETQYFGPGTRLLVL.

V is TRBV27 and J is TRBJ2-3; 7 positions agree with TRBD1. Germline assignment: CDR1 MNHEY and CDR2 SMNVEV (reference sequence). V shed 4 bases, J shed 3 bases, and the junction held 7 bases outside the gene matches. The CDR3 has 15 residues. CDR3 in DNA: TGTGCCAGCAGTTATAGCGCAGGGGGAACAGATACGCAGTATTTT. Protein: CASSYSAGGTDTQYF.

The sample holds one count of this clone. The chain couples TRBV28 to TRBJ2-7; no clear D gene. There are 11 residues in the CDR3. Germline CDR1 is MDHEN and CDR2 is SYDVKM. Trimming cost V 4 bases and J 6 bases, with 7 bases left between them. DNA for the CDR3: TGTGCCAGCAGTTACAGCTCCGAGCAGTACTTC. It translates to CASSYSSEQYF. Drawing the rest from reference TRBV28 and TRBJ2-7, the complete variable domain is DVKVTQSSRYLVKRTGEKVFLECVQDMDHENMFWYRQDPGLGLRLIYFSYDVKMKEKGDIPEGYSVSREKKERFSLILESASTNQTSMYLCASSYSSEQYFGPGTRLTVT.

This chain uses TRBV11-1 with TRBJ1-5, with D hard to call. CDR3 length: 14 amino acids. Germline CDR1 reads SGHAT; CDR2 reads FQDESV (reference sequence). V lost 5 bases and J lost 3, with 11 bases in between. CDR3 in DNA: TGTGCCAGCAGCCCAAACGGAAACAATCAGCCCCAGCATTTT. Translated: CASSPNGNNQPQHF.

The V call is TRBV5-1, the J call TRBJ2-1; D ambiguous. The germline V gene encodes CDR1 SGHRS and CDR2 YFSETQ. The CDR3 is 17 residues long. V was trimmed by 3 bases and J by 3 bases, leaving 19 bases between them. CDR3 DNA: TGCGCCAGCAGCTCGTCCTTGGGCAGCAAGGACTACAATGAGCAGTTCTTC. Encoded protein: CASSSSLGSKDYNEQFF.

V gene TRBV5-6 combines with J gene TRBJ2-5, with D perhaps given as TRBD1 or TRBD2 (5 bases each). Germline CDR1 is SGHDT and CDR2 is YYEEEE. V shed 7 bases and J shed 2 bases, with 9 bases lying between them. The length of the CDR3 is 12 residues. The chain's CDR3 is CASGGPQETQYF. As DNA, the CDR3 is TGTGCCAGCGGGGGTCCTCAAGAGACCCAGTACTTC.

The V call is TRBV12-5, the J call TRBJ2-2; D unclear. CDR1 is LGHNT, CDR2 FRNRAP, per germline. This CDR3 contains 12 residues. Trimming took 5 bases from V and 0 from J, leaving 1 base between them. The chain's CDR3 is CASGANTGELFF. The CDR3 region has the DNA TGTGCTAGTGGTGCGAACACCGGGGAGCTGTTTTTT.

The chain couples TRBV30 to TRBJ1-2, with TRBD1 matching 8 bases. Germline V gene lookup returns CDR1 GTSNPN and CDR2 SVGIG (reference sequence). The V gene end was trimmed by 6 bases and the J gene end by 7 bases; junction bases not matched to a gene: 10. CDR3 length equals 13 residues. For the CDR3, the DNA is TGTGCCTGCACCGCAGGGGGCGCGGGTGGCTACACCTTC. It translates to CACTAGGAGGYTF.

With respect to this clone: This specimen includes other DNA sequences encoding the same CDR3. The chain links TRBV18 to TRBJ1-6, with a weak D call TRBD1 (5 bases). V lost 3 bases, J lost 10 bases, and 19 bases lay in between. The CDR3 runs to 16 residues. Looked up from germline, CDR1 is KGHSH and CDR2 is LQKENI. This CDR3 reads CASSPPTGRGGSPLHF. In DNA form, the CDR3 reads TGTGCCAGCTCACCCCCAACCGGGAGGGGTGGCTCACCCCTCCACTTT.

Concerning this clone itself: Other DNA variants within this sample encode the same CDR3. The chain employs TRBV7-3 and TRBJ2-1, with 7 positions matching TRBD2. With 5 bases clipped from V and 13 bases from J, the junction kept 14 bases outside the gene matches. CDR3 length equals 14 residues. Germline CDR1 SGHTA, CDR2 FQGTGA. CDR3 loop: CASSRGAREGPQFF. The CDR3, as DNA: TGTGCCAGCAGCAGAGGGGCCAGGGAGGGCCCACAGTTCTTC.

The chain links TRBV9 to TRBJ2-5; D is ambiguous. The CDR3 runs to 12 residues. Deletions cut 6 bases from V and 5 bases from J, with 11 bases between. Germline V gives CDR1 SGDLS, CDR2 YYNGEE. CDR3 sequence (DNA): TGTGCCAGCACCAAAGAGTGGGAGACCCAGTACTTC. This translates into CASTKEWETQYF.

The chain employs TRBV9 and TRBJ2-5, with D possibly matching TRBD2 (6 bases). The V gene's germline CDR1 is SGDLS and CDR2 YYNGEE. Between the trimmed V and J ends, which lost 4 bases and 0 bases, there was a span of 13 bases. The CDR3 extends over 15 amino acids. Written as DNA, the CDR3 is TGTGCCAGCAGCCCCTGGGCGGGGTACCAAGAGACCCAGTACTTC. Protein sequence: CASSPWAGYQETQYF.

The chain joins TRBV6-1 to TRBJ1-1, with D unclear. V was cut by 7 bases and J by 1 base, with 4 bases left in between. The CDR3 is made up of 11 amino acids. Germline assignment: CDR1 MNHNS and CDR2 SASEGT. CDR3 DNA sequence: TGTGCCAGCACCCGGAACACTGAAGCTTTCTTT. Protein product: CASTRNTEAFF.

The rearrangement joins TRBV6-1 to TRBJ2-6, with 9 bases that match TRBD1. The CDR3 has 18 residues. Germline lookup yields CDR1 MNHNS and CDR2 SASEGT. The V gene end was trimmed by 3 bases and the J gene end by 1 base; junction bases not matched to a gene: 7. The CDR3 protein is CASSDWDRATSGANVLTF. The DNA for the CDR3 is TGTGCCAGCAGTGACTGGGACAGGGCTACTTCTGGGGCCAACGTCCTGACTTTC.

The chain joins TRBV10-3 to TRBJ2-5, with 8 bases fitting TRBD1. J gave up 2 bases and V 2 bases, and 7 bases lay outside the gene matches. The CDR3 totals 16 residues. The germline gives CDR1 ENHRY, CDR2 SYGVKD. The chain's CDR3 is CAISENDRGPQETQYF. Written as DNA, the CDR3 is TGTGCCATCAGTGAGAACGACAGGGGTCCACAAGAGACCCAGTACTTC.

This clone was observed a few times. The chain has TRBV28 and TRBJ1-1, with 7 bases that match TRBD1. Trimming removed 2 bases from V and 1 base from J; junction bases left unmatched: 7. Per the germline V gene, CDR1 is MDHEN and CDR2 is SYDVKM. This CDR3 has 16 residues. The CDR3 region has the DNA TGTGCCAGCAGTTTAGGGGCAGGGGGTAGGAACACTGAAGCTTTCTTT. The encoded protein is CASSLGAGGRNTEAFF.